The sequence of this T cell receptor beta chain was determined in a study of blood T cell repertoires in COVID-19. Measured with immunoSEQ multiplex PCR; TCRdb has only the in-frame clones, and not every one. In the table there are approximately 280,000 clones, about 90% of which are singletons. The CDR3 sequence is 16 residues long. CDR1 is MDHEN, CDR2 SYDVKM, per germline. V lost 7 bases and J lost 2, with 18 bases in between. The origin of this receptor is a woman younger than 30 with acute COVID-19. The sequenced material came from PBMCs or T cells enriched from blood (not recorded which). The chain carries TRBV28 and TRBJ2-1; D is possibly TRBD2 (7 bases). CDR3 in DNA: TGTGCCAGCACACGGGGGGCTAGCGGAGCCTACAATGAGCAGTTCTTC. Its protein product is CASTRGASGAYNEQFF. The full variable domain, in which reference TRBV28 and TRBJ2-1 provide the parts outside the CDR3, is DVKVTQSSRYLVKRTGEKVFLECVQDMDHENMFWYRQDPGLGLRLIYFSYDVKMKEKGDIPEGYSVSREKKERFSLILESASTNQTSMYLCASTRGASGAYNEQFFGPGTRLTVL.